Listed below are T cell receptor beta chains from one sample, sequenced in a study of spatial heterogeneity in lung cancer. From the 5' RACE reads, TCRdb called clonotypes with MiXCR, one entry per CDR3 protein. Here the sample spans 45,000 to 55,000 distinct CDR3 sequences, about 5.8% being singletons. The sequenced sample was PBMCs, obtained at surgery. These receptors all stem from a male donor with early-stage non-small cell lung cancer. Both conserved end residues are trimmed from each CDR3. Each record gives: V gene, D gene, CDR3 length, J gene, CDR3 protein. The D gene is left open where the match is weak.

>TRBV15|-|13|TRBJ1-6
ATSRDATDNSPLH
>TRBV7-3|-|11|TRBJ2-3
ASSLTYKDTQY
>TRBV27|-|14|TRBJ2-6
ASSWKVPSGANVLT
>TRBV20-1|-|12|TRBJ2-7
SAREADAPYEQY
>TRBV7-6|-|12|TRBJ2-1
ASSLSPGHNEQF
>TRBV13|-|12|TRBJ2-4
ASSEVLAKNIQY
>TRBV5-1|-|14|TRBJ2-1
ASSPTPTRGVVEQF
>TRBV5-1|-|12|TRBJ1-6
ASRSTGYRSPLH
>TRBV10-1|-|10|TRBJ2-2
ASPSVAGELF
>TRBV28|TRBD1|12|TRBJ1-2
ASSLRQGSRGYT
>TRBV7-2|-|11|TRBJ2-7
ASSPGVAYEQY
>TRBV10-3|-|14|TRBJ1-5
AISPSSSVGNQPQH
>TRBV12-3/TRBV12-4|-|11|TRBJ1-2
ASSLQDYDGYT
>TRBV6-6|TRBD1|16|TRBJ2-3
ASSYSKGTGGVADTQY
>TRBV4-1|-|14|TRBJ1-4
ASSPRGSSHGEKLF
>TRBV29-1|-|10|TRBJ2-3
SVDNGADTQY
>TRBV5-4|-|10|TRBJ2-3
ASNTGTDTQY
>TRBV5-6|-|11|TRBJ1-5
ASSLPGEQPQH
>TRBV7-2|-|10|TRBJ2-3
ASSPGAGTQY
>TRBV24-1|TRBD1|13|TRBJ2-2
ATSDTGQATGELF
>TRBV5-6|-|12|TRBJ1-1
ASSLGVLNTEAF
>TRBV12-3/TRBV12-4|-|12|TRBJ2-2
ASSFGTGPGELF
>TRBV7-2|TRBD1|13|TRBJ1-4
ASSTYRGVNEKLF
>TRBV27|-|12|TRBJ2-3
ASRPRDNTDTQY
>TRBV6-5|TRBD1|13|TRBJ1-2
ASSFSTGGEYGYT
>TRBV11-2|-|13|TRBJ1-1
ASSLVGGYPTEAF
>TRBV20-1|TRBD2|14|TRBJ2-1
SARDKGLAGVNEQF
>TRBV9|TRBD1|12|TRBJ2-7
ASSERQGTYEQY
>TRBV14|-|14|TRBJ2-5
ASSRSAAFNQETRY
>TRBV7-9|TRBD1|10|TRBJ2-1
ASSSSGQPLS
>TRBV7-2|-|16|TRBJ2-7
ASSLSWRTDRSSYEQY
>TRBV5-4|TRBD2|13|TRBJ2-1
ASSPAGEMDNEQF
>TRBV27|-|11|TRBJ2-2
ASSFANTGELF
>TRBV6-5|-|12|TRBJ1-5
ASRYLGLNQPQH
>TRBV6-2/TRBV6-3|TRBD2|14|TRBJ2-5
ASSSRLAETQETQY
>TRBV7-9|-|12|TRBJ2-5
ASSLKGREETQY
>TRBV5-4|-|17|TRBJ2-1
ASSGAGTHRGSSYNEQF
>TRBV20-1|TRBD2|14|TRBJ2-1
SANTQSGREYNEQF
>TRBV30|TRBD1|14|TRBJ2-7
AWTNIGETGAYEQY
>TRBV5-1|-|12|TRBJ2-7
ASSLGGPTDEQY
>TRBV20-1|TRBD1|12|TRBJ1-5
SVRTGYSNQPQH
>TRBV10-3|TRBD2|16|TRBJ2-1
AISDRGTSGPWQNEQF